The source of this T cell receptor beta chain is a study of blood T cell repertoires in COVID-19. Study overall: Acute and convalescent COVID-19 samples came from the United States, Italy and Spain. PBMCs, B-cell-depleted T cells, or T cells were the source of the cDNA or gDNA that made up the material.

The authors' processing: Estimation of nucleated cell counts relied on the amplification of reference gene primers. The repertoire was sequenced with immunoSEQ multiplex PCR; TCRdb's copy has only in-frame clones and lacks some. That table is the source of V, J and clone size, and D and trimming were worked out from the DNA. The sample yields over 110,000 clones, approximately 89% seen once. The CDR3 is 18 amino acids. Germline V gene data show CDR1 as LNHDA and CDR2 as SQIVND (reference sequence). Trimming removed 9 bases from V and 4 bases from J; junction bases left unmatched: 20. The V gene is TRBV19, the J gene TRBJ2-4, with 8 bases identical to TRBD1. This clonotype was sampled from a human donor in a cohort sampled during active COVID-19. The specimen was peripheral blood. CDR3 bases: TGTGCCAGCAATCAGGGGGCAAAACAACCCTACCAAAAAAACATTCAGTACTTC. Protein: CASNQGAKQPYQKNIQYF. The full variable domain, its missing parts supplied by reference TRBV19 and TRBJ2-4, is DGGITQSPKYLFRKEGQNVTLSCEQNLNHDAMYWYRQDPGQGLRLIYYSQIVNDFQKGDIAEGYSVSREKKESFPLTVTSAQKNPTAFYLCASNQGAKQPYQKNIQYFGAGTRLSVL.